There are many counts of the clone carrying this T cell receptor beta chain. The antigen is undetermined. This sample is part of a study of CD8+CD57+ T cells in acquired aplastic anemia. Study at large: The sorted CD4+ and CD8+ cells yielded an average approximately 3.2 ug of DNA. General observations from the study: Patients showed no significant difference from controls in CD8+ Simpson's diversity.

The authors sequenced patients whose flow cytometry had shown CD8+CD57+ cell expansion. Everyone among the patients had severe acquired aplastic anemia. CDR3 and TCR beta VDJ profiling relied on genomic DNA as the template. Each CDR3 protein gets one entry after TCRdb re-called the reads with MiXCR. The repertoire includes roughly 250,000 distinct CDR3 sequences, around half of them detected once, and roughly 8% sits in the top ten. What was sequenced was sorted CD4+, CD8+, or CD8+CD57+ T cells (not recorded which) from PBMCs. This receptor was taken from a human donor with aplastic anemia.

CDR3 nucleotide sequence: TGTGCCAGCAGCCAAGAGAGGGCTAGCGGGTACCAAGAGACCCAGTACTTC. Translating it yields CASSQERASGYQETQYF. The chain combines TRBV4-2 with TRBJ2-5; 8 nucleotides line up with TRBD2. Germline V gene lookup returns CDR1 LGHNA and CDR2 YNFKEQ. The V segment lost 0 bases and the J segment 0 bases; nucleotides outside the gene matches: 6. The CDR3 runs to 17 residues.